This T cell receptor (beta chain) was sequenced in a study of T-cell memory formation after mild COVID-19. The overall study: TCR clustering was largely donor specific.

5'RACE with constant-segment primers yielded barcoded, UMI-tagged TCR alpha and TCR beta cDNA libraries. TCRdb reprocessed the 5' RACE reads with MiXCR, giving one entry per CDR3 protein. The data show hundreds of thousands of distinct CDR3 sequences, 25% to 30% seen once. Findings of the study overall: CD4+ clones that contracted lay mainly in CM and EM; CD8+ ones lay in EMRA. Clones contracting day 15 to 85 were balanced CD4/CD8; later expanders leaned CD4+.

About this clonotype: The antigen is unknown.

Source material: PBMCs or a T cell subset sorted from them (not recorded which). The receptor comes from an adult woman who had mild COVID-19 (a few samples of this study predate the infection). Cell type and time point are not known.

DNA of the CDR3: TGTGCCAGCAGTTTTCAGGGGGCAAATGAAAAACTGTTTTTT. Its protein is CASSFQGANEKLFF. The chain carries TRBV6-6 and TRBJ1-4, with 8 positions matching TRBD1. Germline loops: CDR1 MNHNY, CDR2 SVGAGI (reference sequence). Germline trimming cut 4 bases from V and 5 bases from J; bases unmatched to any gene: 3. This CDR3 is 14 amino acids long.